The rows below give T cell receptor beta chains drawn from one sample of a study of T-cell memory formation after mild COVID-19. Each CDR3 protein gets one entry after TCRdb re-called the 5' RACE reads with MiXCR. Of hundreds of thousands of distinct CDR3 sequences listed, about a quarter are singletons. The sequenced sample consisted of PBMCs or a T cell subset sorted from them (not recorded which). The receptor set was obtained from an adult woman who had mild COVID-19 (a few samples of this study predate the infection). Cell type and time point are not known. Each CDR3 is given with its conserved first and last residue. Each record gives: J gene, V gene, clone size, CDR3 protein. A clone size is listed for some rows: how often the clone was seen (once, few, many), or a class if it is expanded.

J: TRBJ2-5
V: TRBV2
size: -
CDR3: CASRGQRTPLTQYF

J: TRBJ1-2
V: TRBV7-9
size: few
CDR3: CASGLQGLGYTF

J: TRBJ1-2
V: TRBV2
size: few
CDR3: CASSVRQGAGYTF

J: TRBJ2-3
V: TRBV9
size: few
CDR3: CASSVAFRSTDTQYF

J: TRBJ2-7
V: TRBV5-1
size: few
CDR3: CASSSSGLAYEQYF

J: TRBJ1-2
V: TRBV19
size: -
CDR3: CASSPMRGVSYGYTF

J: TRBJ1-5
V: TRBV20-1
size: few
CDR3: CSAGGGSDQPQHF

J: TRBJ2-5
V: TRBV19
size: -
CDR3: CASSIGGTGFEETQYF

J: TRBJ1-4
V: TRBV4-2
size: -
CDR3: CASSQDSGQGGATNEKLFF

J: TRBJ2-7
V: TRBV20-1
size: few
CDR3: CSARDRGKGSYEQYF

J: TRBJ2-7
V: TRBV23-1
size: few
CDR3: CASSQPDSVYGEQYF

J: TRBJ2-3
V: TRBV6-5
size: -
CDR3: CASRGQGVTDTQYF

J: TRBJ2-7
V: TRBV7-2
size: many
CDR3: CASSLLGIELAVSSYEQYF

J: TRBJ2-1
V: TRBV6-1
size: -
CDR3: CASTWVASYNEQFF

J: TRBJ2-3
V: TRBV7-9
size: -
CDR3: CASSLEGTSLTDTQYF

J: TRBJ2-1
V: TRBV15
size: -
CDR3: CATSSHGTDYNEQFF

J: TRBJ2-3
V: TRBV9
size: once
CDR3: CASSVSPGATDTQYF

J: TRBJ1-1
V: TRBV3-1
size: few
CDR3: CASSQFPGAGRGEAFF

J: TRBJ2-4
V: TRBV6-5
size: few
CDR3: CASATSGGAKNIQYF

J: TRBJ2-5
V: TRBV4-3
size: few
CDR3: CASSPPSLGVQETQYF

J: TRBJ2-7
V: TRBV27
size: few
CDR3: CASSFPSGSGKYEQYF

J: TRBJ1-1
V: TRBV20-1
size: -
CDR3: CSAQGDRGANTEAFF

J: TRBJ2-3
V: TRBV28
size: -
CDR3: CASSSRTDRGKGEDTQYF

J: TRBJ2-7
V: TRBV10-1
size: -
CDR3: CASSESGRVRYEQYF

J: TRBJ2-5
V: TRBV9
size: few
CDR3: CASSVGGLGETQYF

J: -
V: TRBV5-1
size: -
CDR3: CASSSRAAQGYNEQYF

J: TRBJ1-1
V: TRBV12-3/TRBV12-4
size: -
CDR3: CASSFGMTNTEAFF

J: TRBJ2-5
V: TRBV5-1
size: -
CDR3: CASSLPGQGTQTQYF

J: TRBJ2-1
V: TRBV5-1
size: few
CDR3: CASSLVLGQGADEQFF

J: TRBJ1-1
V: TRBV9
size: -
CDR3: CASSDPGTVQTEAFF

J: TRBJ1-3
V: TRBV5-1
size: -
CDR3: CASSLTARSGNTIYF

J: TRBJ1-3
V: TRBV7-2
size: many
CDR3: CASSLSGTSGNTIYF

J: TRBJ2-7
V: TRBV5-8
size: -
CDR3: CASSLGGAVREQYF

J: TRBJ2-1
V: TRBV4-3
size: -
CDR3: CASSQGAPDPYNEQFF

J: TRBJ1-2
V: TRBV11-2
size: -
CDR3: CASSLVGGRRWGYTF

J: TRBJ2-2
V: TRBV5-1
size: few
CDR3: CASSPTTGPNTGELFF

J: TRBJ2-7
V: TRBV30
size: few
CDR3: CAWRARQGIYEQYF

J: TRBJ1-2
V: TRBV6-5
size: -
CDR3: CASRGALTKFNYGYTF

J: TRBJ2-3
V: TRBV15
size: -
CDR3: CATSRDRAPGFGTDTQYF

J: TRBJ2-1
V: TRBV11-2
size: many
CDR3: CASSSKSLRDGSSYNEQFF

J: TRBJ1-4
V: TRBV4-1
size: few
CDR3: CASSPRAGANEKLFF

J: TRBJ2-1
V: TRBV20-1
size: -
CDR3: CSAHPGLAGEGSYNEQFF

J: TRBJ2-1
V: TRBV7-9
size: few
CDR3: CASSLAGTSGNEQFF

J: TRBJ1-2
V: TRBV25-1
size: -
CDR3: CASSESHTANYGYTF

J: TRBJ1-2
V: TRBV4-3
size: -
CDR3: CASSRGQGLRGYTF

J: TRBJ2-7
V: TRBV5-6
size: -
CDR3: CASSSTPGPLRSYEQYF

J: TRBJ2-7
V: TRBV20-1
size: few
CDR3: CSARRTASYEQYF